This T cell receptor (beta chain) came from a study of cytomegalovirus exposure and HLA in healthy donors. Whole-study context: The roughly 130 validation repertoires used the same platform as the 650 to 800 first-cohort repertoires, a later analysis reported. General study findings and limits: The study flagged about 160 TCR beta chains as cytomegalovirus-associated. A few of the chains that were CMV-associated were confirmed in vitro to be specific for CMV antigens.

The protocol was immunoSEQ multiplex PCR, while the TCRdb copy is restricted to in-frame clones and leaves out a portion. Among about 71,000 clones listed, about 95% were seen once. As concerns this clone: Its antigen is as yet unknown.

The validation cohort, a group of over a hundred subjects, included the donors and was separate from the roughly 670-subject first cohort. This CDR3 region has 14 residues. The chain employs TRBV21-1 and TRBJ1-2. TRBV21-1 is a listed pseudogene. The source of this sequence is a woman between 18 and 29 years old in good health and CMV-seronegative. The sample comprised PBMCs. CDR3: CASGGWRKGYGYTF. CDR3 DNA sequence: TGTGCCAGCGGCGGGTGGAGGAAGGGCTATGGCTACACCTTC.